These T cell receptor beta chains were read from a single sample in a study of control samples from healthy donors and cancer patients. Profiling relied on immunoSEQ multiplex PCR, and the TCRdb table lists in-frame clones only, not all of them. This table has 150,000 to 200,000 clones, approximately 90% appearing once. The sample taken for sequencing was blood. Receptors were obtained from a young woman in good health. The CDR3 runs from the conserved cysteine through the conserved F or W. Each record gives: J gene, clone size, D gene, V gene, CDR3 DNA, CDR3 protein. The D gene is left open where the match is weak. Size is stated for part of the rows, as once, few or many counts, or as a class when the clone is expanded.

J gene: TRBJ2-1
clone size: .
D gene: TRBD2
V gene: TRBV5-1
CDR3 DNA: TGCGCCAGCAGCTTGCCGGGACTAGCGGGAGCGGAGCAGTTCTTC
CDR3 protein: CASSLPGLAGAEQFF

J gene: TRBJ2-7
clone size: .
D gene: TRBD2
V gene: TRBV13
CDR3 DNA: TGTGCCAGCAGCTTGACTAGCGGGGTCCCCTACGAGCAGTACTTC
CDR3 protein: CASSLTSGVPYEQYF

J gene: TRBJ1-1
clone size: once
D gene: .
V gene: TRBV28
CDR3 DNA: TGTGCCAGCAGTTTCAAGACTGAAGCTTTCTTT
CDR3 protein: CASSFKTEAFF

J gene: TRBJ2-3
clone size: .
D gene: .
V gene: TRBV7-9
CDR3 DNA: TGTGCCAGCAGCTCCCGGTTCGCAGATACGCAGTATTTT
CDR3 protein: CASSSRFADTQYF

J gene: TRBJ1-6
clone size: .
D gene: .
V gene: TRBV6-2/TRBV6-3
CDR3 DNA: TGTGCCAGCAGTTCATCGGATAATTCACCCCTCCACTTT
CDR3 protein: CASSSSDNSPLHF

J gene: TRBJ2-7
clone size: .
D gene: .
V gene: TRBV4-1
CDR3 DNA: TGCGCCAGCAGCCCCTCGGGCAGATACGAGCAGTACTTC
CDR3 protein: CASSPSGRYEQYF

J gene: TRBJ2-7
clone size: .
D gene: TRBD1
V gene: TRBV14
CDR3 DNA: TGTGCCAGCAGCCGGCTGGGACAGCGTCAAAACTACGAGCAGTACTTC
CDR3 protein: CASSRLGQRQNYEQYF

J gene: TRBJ2-7
clone size: .
D gene: .
V gene: TRBV2
CDR3 DNA: TGTGCCAGCAGTGAATCTAGATTCGTCTACGAGCAGTACTTC
CDR3 protein: CASSESRFVYEQYF

J gene: TRBJ2-1
clone size: .
D gene: TRBD2
V gene: TRBV3-1/TRBV3-2
CDR3 DNA: TGTGCCAGCGTCTACATGCGACTAGCAGACTACAATGAGCAGTTCTTC
CDR3 protein: CASVYMRLADYNEQFF

J gene: TRBJ1-5
clone size: .
D gene: .
V gene: TRBV6-5
CDR3 DNA: TGTGCCAGCAACGAGGGCCAAACCCATTGTCAGCCCCAGCATTTT
CDR3 protein: CASNEGQTHCQPQHF

J gene: TRBJ2-2
clone size: .
D gene: .
V gene: TRBV14
CDR3 DNA: TGTGCCAGCAGTAAGACGAGCACCGGGGAGCTGTTTTTT
CDR3 protein: CASSKTSTGELFF

J gene: TRBJ2-1
clone size: .
D gene: TRBD1
V gene: TRBV19
CDR3 DNA: TGTGCCAGTAGTATACTCGGACAGGGTTCCCGCAATGAGCAGTTCTTC
CDR3 protein: CASSILGQGSRNEQFF

J gene: TRBJ2-7
clone size: .
D gene: TRBD2
V gene: TRBV11-2
CDR3 DNA: TGTGCCAGCAGCATGACTAGCGGGCAGTACTTC
CDR3 protein: CASSMTSGQYF

J gene: TRBJ2-3
clone size: .
D gene: .
V gene: TRBV7-3
CDR3 DNA: TGTGCCAGCAGCCTCTGGGGGTTGGCAGATACGCAGTATTTT
CDR3 protein: CASSLWGLADTQYF

J gene: TRBJ1-5
clone size: .
D gene: .
V gene: TRBV6-6
CDR3 DNA: TGTGCCAGCAGTTACTCCTCGCGAGGGAATCAGCCCCAGCATTTT
CDR3 protein: CASSYSSRGNQPQHF

J gene: TRBJ1-1
clone size: .
D gene: .
V gene: TRBV4-2
CDR3 DNA: TGTGCCAGCAGCCATCTTGGATCCTCCAGAAGGGAAGCTTTCTTT
CDR3 protein: CASSHLGSSRREAFF

J gene: TRBJ2-5
clone size: .
D gene: TRBD1
V gene: TRBV18
CDR3 DNA: TGTGCCAGCTCACCAGGACAGGGTGGGGAGACCCAGTACTTC
CDR3 protein: CASSPGQGGETQYF

J gene: TRBJ2-1
clone size: .
D gene: .
V gene: TRBV28
CDR3 DNA: TGTGCCAGCAGTTCCACCTGGGGGGGAAAGGGACAGCGAAACAATGAGCAGTTCTTC
CDR3 protein: CASSSTWGGKGQRNNEQFF

J gene: TRBJ2-2
clone size: .
D gene: .
V gene: TRBV28
CDR3 DNA: TGTGCCAGCTCAGGGGGGGGACGAAAGAACACCGGGGAGCTGTTTTTT
CDR3 protein: CASSGGGRKNTGELFF